This T cell receptor beta chain is from a study of OX40 agonist ivuxolimab in advanced cancers. Study information: Partial responses occurred in three patients (one hepatocellular carcinoma, two cutaneous melanoma).

This CDR3 has 13 residues. V was pared by 0 bases and J by 0 bases, with 6 bases between. CDR1 is GTSNPN, CDR2 SVGIG, per germline (reference sequence). Using immunoSEQ multiplex PCR, the repertoire was profiled, and TCRdb retains in-frame clones only, with some absent. The sample has some 86,000 clones, approximately 94% seen once. Here the sequenced sample was CD4+ or CD8+ T cells sorted from blood, taken in a trial of the OX40 agonist ivuxolimab. The origin of this receptor is an adult with an advanced solid tumor such as melanoma, head and neck, liver or kidney cancer. The V gene is TRBV30, the J gene TRBJ2-7; D might be TRBD1 or TRBD2, each matching 5 bases. In DNA, the CDR3 is TGTGCCTGGAGTGTAGGGACCTCCTACGAGCAGTACTTC. This encodes CAWSVGTSYEQYF.